The present T cell receptor beta chain was sequenced within a study of cytomegalovirus exposure and HLA in healthy donors. Whole-study findings and limits: There were 150 to 200 TCR beta chains listed as cytomegalovirus-associated. Reportedly, diagnosis of cytomegalovirus status by the classifier showed high specificity and sensitivity.

Concerning this clone itself: Its antigen is as yet unknown.

The V gene's germline CDR1 is MGHRA and CDR2 YSYEKL. This CDR3 contains 15 residues. V lost 7 bases to trimming and J lost 4 bases; unmatched junction nucleotides: 12. Sequencing was performed with immunoSEQ multiplex PCR; in TCRdb, only in-frame clones are kept and a portion is missing. The sample carries hundreds of thousands of clones, 80% to 90% recorded once. The source of this sequence is a woman between 18 and 30 years old in good health and CMV-seronegative. Specimen: PBMCs. The chain joins TRBV4-1 to TRBJ2-7, with 8 nucleotides matching TRBD1. CDR3 residues: CASTPTAGGEYEQYF. CDR3 in DNA: TGCGCCAGCACCCCCACGGCAGGGGGCGAGTACGAGCAGTACTTC.